This T cell receptor (beta chain) comes out of a study of sequential checkpoint blockade in melanoma. Study details: First-line arms were nivolumab then ipilimumab, or the reverse, randomized 1:1. After both sequences, patients received maintenance nivolumab.

Treatment of the sample: randomized to nivolumab then ipilimumab (arm A) or the reverse (arm B). No patient had prior DNA-damaging chemotherapy. PBMC sorting kept live CD3+CD8+ cells without CD19 or CD56. The method was immunoSEQ multiplex PCR; TCRdb's version includes in-frame clones alone and lacks a portion of them. The sample holds fewer than 35,000 clones, roughly 90% seen once. CDR1 and CDR2 (germline): SGHKS, YYEKEE (reference sequence). The CDR3 totals 14 residues. V dropped 0 bases and J dropped 3 bases, with 10 bases sitting between them. The sequenced sample was CD8+ T cells sorted from blood (inferred from file names), obtained from a patient given nivolumab and ipilimumab in sequence. The source is a human donor with melanoma. The rearrangement links TRBV5-5 to TRBJ2-7; D gene unclear. In DNA, the CDR3 is TGTGCCAGCAGCTTGGAGGCCAGGAACTACGAGCAGTACTTC. It codes for CASSLEARNYEQYF.